The T cell receptor (beta chain) described here comes from a study of technical replicates of blood from a few donors (dated by TCRdb to 2016 to 2017). On this clone itself: Its antigen remains unidentified. No qualities accompany the bases; no much larger clone lies one base away.

Libraries were made using the immunoSEQ multiplex PCR assay. TCRdb took this table from immuneACCESS and kept in-frame rearrangements with V and J called. Such tables lack part of the clones; where checked against another copy, unresolved V genes explain under half of the gap, and the rest is unexplained. The sample includes about 76,000 clones, with 90% to 95% observed a single time. The top ten constitute approximately 0.4% of the sample. The germline V gene specifies MGHDK as CDR1 and SYGVNS as CDR2. The V end loses 5 bases and the J end loses 9 bases, and a stretch of 11 bases separates them. The CDR3 covers 12 residues, taking in both the cysteine and the phenylalanine. Of the read, only the CDR3 DNA is kept; its 36 bases are in frame from base 1.

This sequence originates from a human donor in good health. The V gene is TRBV25-1 and the J gene is TRBJ1-5; the D gene is not confidently resolved. The sequencing input was T cells isolated from PBMCs. The sequenced DNA is TGTGCCAGCAGTCTACCGGGAGGGCCCCAGCATTTT. This encodes CASSLPGGPQHF.